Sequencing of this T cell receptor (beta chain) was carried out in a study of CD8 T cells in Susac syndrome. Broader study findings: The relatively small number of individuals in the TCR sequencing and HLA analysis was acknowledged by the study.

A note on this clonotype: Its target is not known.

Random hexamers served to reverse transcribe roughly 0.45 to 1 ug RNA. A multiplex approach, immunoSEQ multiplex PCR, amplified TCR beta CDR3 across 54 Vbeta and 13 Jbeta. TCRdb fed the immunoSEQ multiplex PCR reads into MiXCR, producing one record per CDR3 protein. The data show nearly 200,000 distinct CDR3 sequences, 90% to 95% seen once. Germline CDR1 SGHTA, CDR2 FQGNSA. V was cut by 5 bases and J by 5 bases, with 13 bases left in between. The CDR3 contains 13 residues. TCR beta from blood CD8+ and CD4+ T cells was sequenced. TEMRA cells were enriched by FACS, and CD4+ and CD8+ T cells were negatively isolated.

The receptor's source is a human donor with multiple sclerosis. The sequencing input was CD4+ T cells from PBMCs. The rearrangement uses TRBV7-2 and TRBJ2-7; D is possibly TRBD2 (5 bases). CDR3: CASSPRPGNEQYF. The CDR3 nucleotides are TGTGCCAGCAGCCCCAGGCCCGGGAACGAGCAGTACTTC.